These T cell receptor beta chains were read from a single sample in a study of Siglec-9 on CD8 T cells in melanoma. Produced via immunoSEQ multiplex PCR; TCRdb's table is partial and in-frame only. Of about 33,000 clones in the sample, about 86% were seen once. The sequenced sample consisted of Siglec-9- CD8+ T cells sorted from blood. The receptors come from a human donor in good health. Both conserved end residues are part of each CDR3. Fields, in order: J gene, V gene, clone size, D gene, CDR3 DNA, CDR3 protein. A D gene is named only where the DNA matches it firmly. Rows give clone size only sometimes, using once, few, many, or a class for an expanded clone.

J: TRBJ2-7; V: TRBV30; size: .; D: .; DNA: TGTGCCTGGAGTTCGCCCTATTATCAGGAGGGTTTATACGAGCAGTACTTC; CDR3: CAWSSPYYQEGLYEQYF
J: TRBJ2-5; V: TRBV5-1; size: .; D: .; DNA: TGCGCCAGCAGCATAACTGGGGGGATTTTGGAGACCCAGTACTTC; CDR3: CASSITGGILETQYF
J: TRBJ1-4; V: TRBV27; size: .; D: TRBD1; DNA: TGTGCCAGCCCGGGACAGGGGAGCGGGAATGAAAAACTGTTTTTT; CDR3: CASPGQGSGNEKLFF
J: TRBJ2-3; V: TRBV4-1; size: few; D: .; DNA: TGCGCCAGCAGCCAGAGGGAGTCAGAAAAAGATACGCAGTATTTT; CDR3: CASSQRESEKDTQYF
J: TRBJ2-7; V: TRBV27; size: .; D: .; DNA: TGTGCCAGCAGTTTGTTTGAGGGGGTCCCCTACGAGCAGTACTTC; CDR3: CASSLFEGVPYEQYF
J: TRBJ2-5; V: TRBV12-5; size: .; D: TRBD1; DNA: TGTGCTAGTGCCCCGGGACAGGGTCCTTTCCCAGAGACCCAGTACTTC; CDR3: CASAPGQGPFPETQYF
J: TRBJ1-1; V: TRBV4-1; size: few; D: .; DNA: TGCGCCAGCAGCCAAGCGTCGTCTTTTTTGAACACTGAAGCTTTCTTT; CDR3: CASSQASSFLNTEAFF
J: TRBJ2-3; V: TRBV28; size: .; D: .; DNA: TGTGCCAGCAGTTTCACAGGGTCGGCCACAGATACGCAGTATTTT; CDR3: CASSFTGSATDTQYF
J: TRBJ1-4; V: TRBV2; size: few; D: .; DNA: TGTGCCAGCAGGGATGGTGAACTGTTTTTT; CDR3: CASRDGELFF
J: TRBJ1-1; V: TRBV28; size: .; D: .; DNA: TGTGCCAGCAGTTTATCTGGGAACACTGAAGCTTTCTTT; CDR3: CASSLSGNTEAFF
J: TRBJ1-5; V: TRBV28; size: .; D: .; DNA: TGTGCCAGCAGCCCTTTAACATCGGACAGTAGCAATCAGCCCCAGCATTTT; CDR3: CASSPLTSDSSNQPQHF